The source of this T cell receptor (beta chain) is a study of patients and donors after allogeneic stem cell transplantation. CDR3 length equals 11 residues. V was cut by 6 bases and J by 7 bases, with 9 bases left in between. The germline V gene encodes CDR1 MNHEY and CDR2 SVGAGI. TCRdb reanalysed the RT-PCR reads using MiXCR and keeps one entry per CDR3 protein. The table has about a million distinct CDR3 sequences, approximately 19% seen once. The sequence was obtained from a human donor who was either an allogeneic HSCT recipient or a stem cell or donor lymphocyte infusion donor (not recorded which). It is not recorded whose cells these are; they may come from a transplant donor. Material for sequencing was blood, either unsorted or a sorted T cell fraction (not recorded which). V gene TRBV6-5 combines with J gene TRBJ1-1; no firm D call. CDR3 bases: TGTGCCAGCAGCCGCGATTTTGAAGCTTTCTTT. Translating it yields CASSRDFEAFF.